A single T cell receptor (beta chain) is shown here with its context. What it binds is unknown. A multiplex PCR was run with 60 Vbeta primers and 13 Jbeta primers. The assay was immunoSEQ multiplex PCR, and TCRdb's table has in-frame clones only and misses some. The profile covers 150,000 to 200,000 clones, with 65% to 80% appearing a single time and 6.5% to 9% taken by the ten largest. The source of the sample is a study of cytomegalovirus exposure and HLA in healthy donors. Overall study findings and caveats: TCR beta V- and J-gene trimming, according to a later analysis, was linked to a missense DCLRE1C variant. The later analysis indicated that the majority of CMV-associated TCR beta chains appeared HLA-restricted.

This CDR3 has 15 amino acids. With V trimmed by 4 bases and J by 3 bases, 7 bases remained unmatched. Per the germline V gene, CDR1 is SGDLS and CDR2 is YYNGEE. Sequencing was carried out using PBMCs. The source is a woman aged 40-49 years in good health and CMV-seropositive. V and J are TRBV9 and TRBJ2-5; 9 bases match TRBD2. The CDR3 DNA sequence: TGTGCCAGCAGCCTGGAGCGGGGGGCGGAAGAGACCCAGTACTTC. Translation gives CASSLERGAEETQYF.